This T cell receptor beta chain was recovered during a study of T cell repertoires and HLA-DP antigens. The CDR3 has 14 residues. V shed 1 base and J 5 bases; nucleotides not matched to a gene: 3. Germline V gene sequence: CDR1 SGHDN, CDR2 FVKESK. Profiling relied on immunoSEQ multiplex PCR, and the TCRdb table lists in-frame clones only, not all of them. In the table there are some 110,000 clones, about 91% of which are singletons. About this clone itself: As yet, its antigen is unknown.

The sequence was collected from a woman aged 18-30 years in good health and CMV-seronegative. V gene TRBV14 combines with J gene TRBJ1-2, with 8 bases identical to TRBD1. Sequencing was performed on CD4+ T cells from PBMCs. The CDR3 sequence is CASSQGGQGYGYTF. CDR3 coding DNA: TGTGCCAGCAGCCAAGGAGGACAGGGTTATGGCTACACCTTC.